Below, 32 T cell receptor beta chains from the same sample are listed, as sequenced in a study of blood T cell repertoires in COVID-19. The method was immunoSEQ multiplex PCR; TCRdb's version includes in-frame clones alone and lacks a portion of them. The sample records roughly 100,000 clones, roughly 81% being singletons. The sequencing input was peripheral blood. These receptors all stem from a man aged 80 or over with COVID-19, enrolled during active disease.

The CDR3 loop is CASRTPRRGDTQYF. The CDR3 bases are TGTGCCAGCAGGACGCCCAGGCGGGGAGATACGCAGTATTTT. The chain recombines TRBV28 with TRBJ2-3, with D possibly being TRBD2 (6 bases). V lost 6 bases and J lost 5, with 15 bases in between. Germline V CDR1 and CDR2: MDHEN, SYDVKM. The CDR3 has 14 amino acids.

This clone was detected only once. V usage is TRBV29-1 and J usage is TRBJ2-7; TRBD2 matches at 7 bases. The CDR3 is 12 residues long. CDR1 and CDR2 (germline): SQVTM, ANQGSEA. V shed 3 bases and J 2 bases; nucleotides not matched to a gene: 1. The CDR3 loop is CSVEAGAYEQYF. CDR3 DNA sequence: TGCAGCGTTGAGGCGGGGGCCTACGAGCAGTACTTC.

This clone was counted only a few times. The rearrangement links TRBV29-1 to TRBJ2-1; 9 bases match TRBD2. The CDR3 is 16 amino acids. V trimming: 6 bases; J trimming: 6 bases; junction bases outside the gene matches: 15. The V gene's germline CDR1 is SQVTM and CDR2 ANQGSEA. In DNA form, the CDR3 reads TGCAGCGTGTCGGGCATTCCCACTAGCGGGTCCAATGAGCAGTTCTTC. It yields the protein CSVSGIPTSGSNEQFF.

This chain links TRBV5-8 with TRBJ2-7; the D gene is possibly TRBD2 (6 bases). There are 15 residues in the CDR3. The germline V gene encodes CDR1 SGHTS and CDR2 YDEGEE. V was cut by 0 bases and J by 2 bases, with 12 bases left in between. The CDR3 coding sequence is TGTGCCAGCAGCTTGGGTCGCGGGACGACCTACGAGCAGTACTTC. It encodes CASSLGRGTTYEQYF.

The chain uses TRBV3-1 (or the pseudogene TRBV3-2) and TRBJ1-6; D is unclear. Trimming cost V 0 bases and J 0 bases, with 9 bases left between them. Germline values: CDR1 LGHDT, CDR2 YNNKEL (reference sequence). The CDR3 is 17 residues long. The CDR3 sequence: CASSQEGDTSYNSPLHF. The CDR3 bases are TGTGCCAGCAGCCAAGAGGGTGACACCTCCTATAATTCACCCCTCCACTTT.

The V call is TRBV4-1, the J call TRBJ1-6, with D tentatively TRBD1 (5 bases). Trimming took 1 base from V and 9 from J, leaving 13 bases between them. The germline V gene has CDR1 MGHRA and CDR2 YSYEKL. The CDR3 contains 15 residues. Written as DNA, the CDR3 is TGCGCCAGCAGCCAAGCGCTAGGGGTGGGTTCACCCCTCCACTTT. Residues: CASSQALGVGSPLHF.

This clone was recorded once. This chain links TRBV6-6 with TRBJ2-3; the D gene is possibly TRBD1 (5 bases). This CDR3 comprises 14 residues. Germline values: CDR1 MNHNY, CDR2 SVGAGI (reference sequence). Trimming pared 0 bases from V and 4 bases from J, leaving 8 bases between. CDR3 bases: TGTGCCAGCAGTTACTCCCAGGGTTCAGATACGCAGTATTTT. Its translation is CASSYSQGSDTQYF.

In this sample, this clone turned up many times. In DNA form, the CDR3 reads TGTGCCAGCAGCCTAGGTAGGAGGACCTACGAGCAGTACTTC. This gives the protein CASSLGRRTYEQYF. The gene calls are TRBV2 and TRBJ2-7; D is perhaps TRBD2 (5 bases). V was clipped by 6 bases and J by 2 bases, with 14 bases between them. The length of the CDR3 is 14 residues. Germline values: CDR1 SNHLY, CDR2 FYNNEI.

The chain combines TRBV11-3 with TRBJ2-1; 9 bases align to TRBD2. This CDR3 spans 15 amino acids. CDR1 is SGHNT and CDR2 is YENEEA in the germline V gene. With V trimmed by 3 bases and J by 4 bases, 4 bases remained unmatched. CDR3 DNA: TGTGCCAGCAGCTTGGGGCTAGCGGGATACAATGAGCAGTTCTTC. This encodes CASSLGLAGYNEQFF.

The rearrangement joins TRBV9 to TRBJ2-1; 10 nucleotides line up with TRBD2. The CDR3 has 14 amino acids. CDR1 is SGDLS, CDR2 YYNGEE, per germline. Germline trimming cut 3 bases from V and 4 bases from J; bases unmatched to any gene: 1. CDR3: CASSAGLAYNEQFF. CDR3 nucleotides: TGTGCCAGCAGCGCGGGACTAGCGTACAATGAGCAGTTCTTC.

The chain couples TRBV25-1 to TRBJ2-2; D may be TRBD2 (6 bases). This CDR3 is 15 amino acids long. V lost 3 bases and J 0 bases, leaving 8 bases between the germline ends. The germline gives CDR1 MGHDK, CDR2 SYGVNS. The DNA of the CDR3 is TGTGCCAGCAGTGACCCGGGGGCGAACACCGGGGAGCTGTTTTTT. Translation gives CASSDPGANTGELFF.

The chain links TRBV27 to TRBJ1-6; possible D gene TRBD1, 6 bases. Germline values: CDR1 MNHEY, CDR2 SMNVEV (reference sequence). The germline V and J ends were trimmed by 0 bases and 7 bases, with 19 bases remaining between them. The CDR3 runs 18 residues. CDR3: CASSLSFAGAYPNSPLHF. For the CDR3, the DNA is TGTGCCAGCAGTTTATCGTTTGCAGGGGCCTACCCGAATTCACCCCTCCACTTT.

The chain employs TRBV2 and TRBJ1-1, with 8 bases matching TRBD1. Germline-derived CDR1 and CDR2 are SNHLY and FYNNEI. Trimming at V came to 10 bases and at J to 0 bases, leaving 4 bases not matched to a gene. This CDR3 region has 13 residues. As DNA, the CDR3 is TGTGCCACCAACAGGGGGATGAACACTGAAGCTTTCTTT. It is translated as CATNRGMNTEAFF.

The V call is TRBV28, the J call TRBJ1-1; TRBD1 is a possible D gene (6 bases). V was clipped by 6 bases and J by 0 bases, with 20 bases between them. The germline gives CDR1 MDHEN, CDR2 SYDVKM. The CDR3 totals 17 residues. In DNA form, the CDR3 reads TGTGCCAGCAGCAGGGGTCTCACACGTGGGATGAACACTGAAGCTTTCTTT. Its protein product is CASSRGLTRGMNTEAFF.

The chain is built from TRBV19 and TRBJ2-4, with D perhaps TRBD2 (8 bases). The CDR3 totals 18 residues. Trimming left V 1 base short and J 0 bases short, with 16 bases between. Germline lookup yields CDR1 LNHDA and CDR2 SQIVND (reference sequence). CDR3 in amino acids: CASSIAGGDSLAKNIQYF. CDR3 bases: TGTGCCAGTAGTATAGCCGGGGGGGACAGTCTAGCCAAAAACATTCAGTACTTC.

This chain uses TRBV5-1 with TRBJ2-1; 9 bases match TRBD1. V lost 8 bases and J lost 4; bases outside the gene matches: 13. The CDR3 runs to 16 residues. Germline V gene sequence: CDR1 SGHRS, CDR2 YFSETQ. CDR3 bases: TGCGCCAGTACAATACAGACCGGGACAGGGTACAATGAGCAGTTCTTC. Its protein product is CASTIQTGTGYNEQFF. Together with reference TRBV5-1 and TRBJ2-1, the CDR3 gives the full variable domain: KAGVTQTPRYLIKTRGQQVTLSCSPISGHRSVSWYQQTPGQGLQFLFEYFSETQRNKGNFPGRFSGRQFSNSRSEMNVSTLELGDSALYLCASTIQTGTGYNEQFFGPGTRLTVL.

A single count supports this clone. The CDR3 DNA is TGTGCCAGCAGCCCCCTTAGCGTGAACACCGGGGAGCTGTTTTTT. As protein: CASSPLSVNTGELFF. This chain links TRBV3-1 (or the pseudogene TRBV3-2) with TRBJ2-2; possible D gene TRBD2, 5 bases. CDR1 and CDR2 from the germline V gene are LGHDT and YNNKEL (reference sequence). V was trimmed by 4 bases and J by 1 base, leaving 10 bases between them. This CDR3 spans 15 amino acids.

This clone was observed once. V usage is TRBV18 and J usage is TRBJ2-5; perhaps TRBD2 as D (5 bases). Trimming took off 6 bases at V and 2 bases at J, with 13 bases between the two ends. Germline lookup yields CDR1 KGHSH and CDR2 LQKENI. This CDR3 region has 14 residues. CDR3 loop: CASSPTSLQETQYF. As DNA, the CDR3 is TGTGCCAGCTCGCCTACTAGTTTGCAAGAGACCCAGTACTTC.

The rearrangement links TRBV25-1 to TRBJ2-3, with 7 nucleotides matching TRBD2. CDR3 length: 16 residues. Germline V gene data show CDR1 as MGHDK and CDR2 as SYGVNS. V gave up 6 bases and J gave up 10 bases; unmatched junction bases: 19. CDR3 nucleotide sequence: TGTGCCAGCAGGAGCATTGGACTAGACGGGGGGAGGGCGCAGTATTTT. Translation: CASRSIGLDGGRAQYF.

V usage is TRBV30 and J usage is TRBJ1-1; 10 bases are shared with TRBD1. V gave up 0 bases and J gave up 7 bases; unmatched junction bases: 8. CDR1 and CDR2 from the germline V gene are GTSNPN and SVGIG (reference sequence). CDR3 length equals 15 residues. Here the CDR3 DNA reads TGTGCCTGGAGTGTCCGGACAGGGGGTTTCGGTGAAGCTTTCTTT. Residues: CAWSVRTGGFGEAFF. Using reference TRBV30 and TRBJ1-1 for the parts outside the CDR3, the full variable domain is SQTIHQWPATLVQPVGSPLSLECTVEGTSNPNLYWYRQAAGRGLQLLFYSVGIGQISSEVPQNLSASRPQDRQFILSSKKLLLSDSGFYLCAWSVRTGGFGEAFFGQGTRLTVV.

The chain carries TRBV29-1 and TRBJ1-5; D is uncertain. The CDR3 runs 14 residues. Germline loops: CDR1 SQVTM, CDR2 ANQGSEA. Between the trimmed V and J ends, which lost 2 bases and 8 bases, there was a span of 16 bases. The CDR3 sequence: CSVEISGSEEPQHF. The CDR3 DNA reads TGCAGCGTTGAAATTAGCGGATCCGAGGAGCCCCAGCATTTT.

The CDR3 loop is CATSDRDWGGYTF. CDR3 bases: TGTGCCACCAGTGATCGGGACTGGGGTGGCTACACCTTC. V and J are TRBV24-1 and TRBJ1-2; tentatively, D is TRBD1 (5 bases). Germline V CDR1 and CDR2: KGHDR, SFDVKD. The CDR3 sequence is 13 residues long. V was pared by 3 bases and J by 7 bases, with 11 bases between.

The chain combines TRBV10-2 with TRBJ2-7; no clear D. Trimming left V 2 bases short and J 3 bases short, with 5 bases between. CDR1 and CDR2 from the germline V gene are WSHSY and SAAADI. This CDR3 contains 12 residues. The CDR3 DNA is TGCGCCAGCAGTGAGGGGCGCTACGAGCAGTACTTC. Amino acid sequence: CASSEGRYEQYF.

CDR3 residues: CASSEEAGSSYEQYF. CDR3 bases: TGTGCCAGCAGTGAAGAGGCGGGGAGCTCCTACGAGCAGTACTTC. The gene calls are TRBV6-1 and TRBJ2-7, with a tentative D call TRBD2 (6 bases). The CDR3 length is 15 residues. V lost 1 base and J 0 bases, leaving 10 bases between the germline ends. The germline V gene has CDR1 MNHNS and CDR2 SASEGT.

J is TRBJ1-2 and V is TRBV6-6; D perhaps matches TRBD1 (6 bases). Deletions cut 2 bases from V and 6 bases from J, with 10 bases between. The germline CDR1 and CDR2 sequences are MNHNY and SVGAGI (reference sequence). This CDR3 has 13 residues. The CDR3, as DNA: TGTGCCAGCAGTTACAACAGGGTCGATGGCTACACCTTC. It specifies CASSYNRVDGYTF.

This rearrangement joins TRBV11-2 to TRBJ2-1, with 14 bases that match TRBD2. V gave up 5 bases and J gave up 7 bases; unmatched junction bases: 4. Germline lookup yields CDR1 SGHAT and CDR2 FQNNGV. The CDR3 is made up of 15 amino acids. CDR3: CASSPTSGRVNEQFF. In nucleotides, the CDR3 is TGTGCCAGCAGCCCGACTAGCGGGAGGGTGAATGAGCAGTTCTTC.

The CDR3 region is CAISAGTGLNQPQHF. As DNA, the CDR3 is TGTGCCATCAGTGCTGGGACAGGGCTTAATCAGCCCCAGCATTTT. V is TRBV10-3 and J is TRBJ1-5; 9 bases map to TRBD1. The CDR3 contains 15 residues. The V segment lost 4 bases and the J segment 4 bases; nucleotides outside the gene matches: 5. Germline V lookup: CDR1 ENHRY, CDR2 SYGVKD.

V is TRBV29-1 and J is TRBJ2-1; 13 bases are a match to TRBD2. The CDR3 spans 14 residues. V lost 5 bases to trimming and J lost 12 bases; unmatched junction nucleotides: 10. Looked up from germline, CDR1 is SQVTM and CDR2 is ANQGSEA. CDR3 residues: CSVLPGLAGYLQFF. The CDR3 bases are TGCAGCGTTCTACCGGGACTAGCGGGATATTTGCAGTTCTTC.

The gene calls are TRBV6-5 and TRBJ1-4; 8 positions agree with TRBD1. The J segment lost 6 bases and the V segment lost 5 bases, leaving 8 bases of the junction unmatched. The germline V gene encodes CDR1 MNHEY and CDR2 SVGAGI. The CDR3 runs 15 residues. The CDR3 DNA follows: TGTGCCAGCAGTCCAGGACAGGGCTCTTATGAAAAACTGTTTTTT. It specifies CASSPGQGSYEKLFF.

The chain joins TRBV10-3 to TRBJ1-6; possibly TRBD1 for D (6 bases). The germline CDR1 and CDR2 sequences are ENHRY and SYGVKD. This CDR3 contains 13 residues. V lost 10 bases to trimming and J lost 7 bases, with 14 bases between them. CDR3 region: CATKQGGNSPLHF. CDR3 sequence (DNA): TGTGCCACCAAACAGGGCGGCAATTCACCCCTCCACTTT.

J is TRBJ1-1 and V is TRBV30, with D possibly being TRBD1 (5 bases). This CDR3 comprises 11 residues. The V gene lost 4 bases and the J gene lost 4 bases, with 7 bases spanning the gap. CDR1 and CDR2 from the germline V gene are GTSNPN and SVGIG (reference sequence). The CDR3 protein is CAWTGFTEAFF. The DNA of the CDR3 is TGTGCCTGGACAGGGTTCACTGAAGCTTTCTTT.

This clone was recorded only once. V gene TRBV11-2 combines with J gene TRBJ2-1, with TRBD2 matching over 12 bases. Germline trimming cut 1 base from V and 3 bases from J; bases unmatched to any gene: 4. Per germline, CDR1 SGHAT and CDR2 FQNNGV. The CDR3 sequence is 17 residues long. The CDR3 here is CASSLGGLAGNYNEQFF. DNA for the CDR3: TGTGCCAGCAGCTTAGGCGGACTAGCGGGGAACTACAATGAGCAGTTCTTC.